This T cell receptor beta chain was sequenced in a study of T cells in Graves' hyperthyroidism and ophthalmopathy. With respect to this clonotype: What it binds is unknown.

The CDR3 consists of 18 residues. V trimming: 0 bases; J trimming: 0 bases; junction bases outside the gene matches: 6. Germline CDR1 reads SGHDN; CDR2 reads FVKESK. Study observations and caveats: Ophthalmopathy could be told apart from stable hyperthyroidism with a 13 V-J model. The blood repertoire included most of the expanded thyroid clonotypes above 0.001.

TCR beta CDR3 sequences were amplified from RNA transcripts. Researchers ran a first-round RT-PCR on the TCR CDR3 using the HTBI primer set. TCRdb reprocessed the multiplex PCR reads via MiXCR and lists one record per CDR3 protein. This table has around 690,000 distinct CDR3 sequences, 20% to 25% appearing once. The TCR was taken from a man under 40 with Graves' ophthalmopathy. The V and J genes are TRBV14 and TRBJ2-3; 10 bases agree with TRBD2. Sequencing used blood. The CDR3 sequence: CASSQDREGLASTDTQYF. The DNA of the CDR3 is TGTGCCAGCAGCCAAGATCGTGAGGGACTAGCGAGCACAGATACGCAGTATTTT. The full variable domain, rest sourced from reference TRBV14 and TRBJ2-3, is EAGVTQFPSHSVIEKGQTVTLRCDPISGHDNLYWYRRVMGKEIKFLLHFVKESKQDESGMPNNRFLAERTGGTYSTLKVQPAELEDSGVYFCASSQDREGLASTDTQYFGPGTRLTVL.